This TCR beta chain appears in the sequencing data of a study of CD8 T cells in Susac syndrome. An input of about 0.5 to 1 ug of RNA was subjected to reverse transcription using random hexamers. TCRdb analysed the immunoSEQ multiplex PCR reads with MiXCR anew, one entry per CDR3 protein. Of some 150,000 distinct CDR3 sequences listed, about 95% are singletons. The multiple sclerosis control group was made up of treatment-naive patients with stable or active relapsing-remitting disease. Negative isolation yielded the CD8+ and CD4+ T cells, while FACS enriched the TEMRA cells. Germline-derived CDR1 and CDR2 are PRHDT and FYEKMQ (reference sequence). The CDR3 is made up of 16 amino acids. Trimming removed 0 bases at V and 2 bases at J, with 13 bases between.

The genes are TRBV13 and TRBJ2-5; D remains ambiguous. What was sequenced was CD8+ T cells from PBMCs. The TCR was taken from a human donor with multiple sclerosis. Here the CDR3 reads CASSLGLSGLQETQYF. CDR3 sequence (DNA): TGTGCCAGCAGCTTAGGCCTTTCCGGATTACAAGAGACCCAGTACTTC. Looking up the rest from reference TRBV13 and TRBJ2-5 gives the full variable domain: AAGVIQSPRHLIKEKRETATLKCYPIPRHDTVYWYQQGPGQDPQFLISFYEKMQSDKGSIPDRFSAQQFSDYHSELNMSSLELGDSALYFCASSLGLSGLQETQYFGPGTRLLVL.